The 15 T cell receptor beta chains presented below share a single source sample, sequenced in a study of cytomegalovirus exposure and HLA in healthy donors. Primers: 60 Vbeta forward and 13 Jbeta reverse. Repertoires were generated with immunoSEQ multiplex PCR, while TCRdb's copy carries only in-frame clones and drops some. The sample has more than 110,000 clones, around 81% seen once. The sample was PBMCs. The receptors derive from a man between 45 and 60 years old in good health and CMV-seronegative.

The rearrangement uses TRBV4-1 and TRBJ1-6; possibly TRBD1 for D (5 bases). The CDR3 runs 14 residues. V was shortened by 0 bases and J by 6 bases, with 6 bases between the two germline ends. Germline V gene lookup returns CDR1 MGHRA and CDR2 YSYEKL. CDR3 residues: CASSQEGPNSPLHF. The CDR3 DNA sequence: TGCGCCAGCAGCCAAGAGGGGCCTAATTCACCCCTCCACTTT.

The chain uses TRBV28 and TRBJ1-1; D unclear. The CDR3 consists of 14 residues. V lost 2 bases, J lost 0 bases, and 7 bases lay in between. Germline values: CDR1 MDHEN, CDR2 SYDVKM. This CDR3 is CASSLVSMNTEAFF. CDR3 bases: TGTGCCAGCAGTTTAGTGAGCATGAACACTGAAGCTTTCTTT.

The V call is TRBV5-6, the J call TRBJ1-6; 9 bases line up with TRBD1. The ends lost 4 bases at V and 6 bases at J; junction bases unmatched: 11. This CDR3 contains 17 residues. CDR1 is SGHDT and CDR2 is YYEEEE in the germline V gene. The CDR3 DNA follows: TGTGCCAGCAGCCCTACAGGACAGGGGTTGACTAATTCACCCCTCCACTTT. Translation gives CASSPTGQGLTNSPLHF.

For the CDR3, the DNA is TGCGCCAGCAGCCACACGGGGACGGGACAGGCCTACGAGCAGTACTTC. It is translated as CASSHTGTGQAYEQYF. V gene TRBV5-1 combines with J gene TRBJ2-7; TRBD1 matches 8 bases. The germline CDR1 and CDR2 sequences are SGHRS and YFSETQ. The V segment lost 4 bases and the J segment 2 bases; nucleotides outside the gene matches: 11. The CDR3 sequence is 16 residues long.

This clone was observed a single time. The J gene is TRBJ2-1, the V gene TRBV6-6, with 12 bases matching TRBD2. V trimming: 8 bases; J trimming: 10 bases; junction bases outside the gene matches: 12. The CDR3 spans 15 residues. CDR1 and CDR2 from the germline V gene are MNHNY and SVGAGI (reference sequence). In DNA form, the CDR3 reads TGTGCCAGCCAGACTAGCGGGGGAACGACAGGGGAGCAGTTCTTC. Protein: CASQTSGGTTGEQFF.

This clone was detected a few times. The V and J genes are TRBV7-3 and TRBJ2-3, with 8 bases identical to TRBD1. The V gene end was trimmed by 5 bases and the J gene end by 3 bases; junction bases not matched to a gene: 7. Germline CDR1 SGHTA, CDR2 FQGTGA. The CDR3 is 15 amino acids. The CDR3 DNA is TGTGCCAGCAGCCCTGCCAGGGGGCCGACAGATACGCAGTATTTT. This codes for CASSPARGPTDTQYF.

The gene calls are TRBV11-3 and TRBJ2-7; tentative D call: TRBD2 (5 bases). CDR1 is SGHNT, CDR2 YENEEA, per germline. The V end was cut by 1 base, the J end by 2 bases, with 9 bases between. CDR3 length equals 14 residues. CDR3 residues: CASSLVGGAYEQYF. DNA of the CDR3: TGTGCCAGCAGCTTAGTTGGAGGAGCCTACGAGCAGTACTTC.

The chain recombines TRBV4-2 with TRBJ2-2; the D gene is possibly TRBD1 (5 bases). The CDR3 extends over 15 amino acids. Germline V gene sequence: CDR1 LGHNA, CDR2 YNFKEQ. V was trimmed by 4 bases and J by 5 bases, leaving 14 bases between them. The CDR3 loop reads CASSPQATVTGELFF. The CDR3 DNA reads as TGTGCCAGCAGCCCACAGGCGACGGTGACCGGGGAGCTGTTTTTT.

This rearrangement joins TRBV19 to TRBJ2-3; TRBD1 aligns across 11 bases. The V and J ends lost 3 bases and 9 bases, in that order; junction bases with no gene match: 5. Germline values: CDR1 LNHDA, CDR2 SQIVND (reference sequence). The length of the CDR3 is 14 residues. The CDR3 DNA sequence: TGTGCCAGTAGTATGGGGACAGGGGGGGGAACGCAGTATTTT. Residues: CASSMGTGGGTQYF.

The chain uses TRBV4-1 and TRBJ1-2; D uncertain. The V end lost 2 bases, the J end lost 2 bases, and 6 bases lay between the germline ends. In germline, CDR1 is MGHRA, CDR2 YSYEKL. CDR3 size: 13 residues. CDR3 loop: CASSQRGNYGYTF. CDR3 bases: TGCGCCAGCAGCCAACGGGGAAACTATGGCTACACCTTC.

The chain recombines TRBV30 with TRBJ1-2; unclear D gene. CDR1 GTSNPN and CDR2 SVGIG come from the germline V gene (reference sequence). V was trimmed by 4 bases and J by 8 bases, leaving 20 bases between them. The CDR3 consists of 14 residues. This CDR3 reads CAWIRRAPGWGYTF. DNA of the CDR3: TGTGCCTGGATTCGGAGGGCACCGGGGTGGGGCTACACCTTC.

The chain has TRBV5-4 and TRBJ1-1; 8 nucleotides align to TRBD1. CDR1 and CDR2 (germline): SGHNT, YYREEE (reference sequence). There are 15 residues in the CDR3. With 0 bases clipped from V and 10 bases from J, the junction kept 11 bases outside the gene matches. CDR3 coding DNA: TGTGCCAGCAGCTTGGCCTCTGGGACAGGCACAGGAGCTTTCTTT. Encoded protein: CASSLASGTGTGAFF. The full variable domain, rest sourced from reference TRBV5-4 and TRBJ1-1, is ETGVTQSPTHLIKTRGQQVTLRCSSQSGHNTVSWYQQALGQGPQFIFQYYREEENGRGNFPPRFSGLQFPNYSSELNVNALELDDSALYLCASSLASGTGTGAFFGQGTRLTVV.

The rearrangement joins TRBV6-6 to TRBJ1-2; no firm D call. Germline CDR1 is MNHNY and CDR2 is SVGAGI (reference sequence). This CDR3 region has 11 residues. V was cut by 8 bases and J by 8 bases, with 12 bases left in between. Here the CDR3 DNA reads TGTGCCAGCGTCTTTACCGGGGGCTACACCTTC. It encodes CASVFTGGYTF.

This chain joins TRBV28 and TRBJ2-1, with a tentative D call TRBD1 (8 bases). The V gene lost 5 bases and the J gene lost 1 base, with 21 bases spanning the gap. Per germline, CDR1 MDHEN and CDR2 SYDVKM. CDR3 length: 18 residues. The chain's CDR3 is CASSTFRTGRESYNEQFF. CDR3 bases: TGTGCCAGCAGTACCTTTCGGACAGGGAGGGAGTCCTACAATGAGCAGTTCTTC.

The V gene is TRBV4-2, the J gene TRBJ2-4, with 13 bases that match TRBD2. CDR1 LGHNA and CDR2 YNFKEQ come from the germline V gene. This CDR3 is 19 amino acids long. The J segment lost 0 bases and the V segment lost 4 bases, leaving 9 bases of the junction unmatched. CDR3 region: CASSPPGLAGRLAKNIQYF. The CDR3 coding sequence is TGTGCCAGCAGCCCCCCGGGACTAGCGGGGAGGCTAGCCAAAAACATTCAGTACTTC.